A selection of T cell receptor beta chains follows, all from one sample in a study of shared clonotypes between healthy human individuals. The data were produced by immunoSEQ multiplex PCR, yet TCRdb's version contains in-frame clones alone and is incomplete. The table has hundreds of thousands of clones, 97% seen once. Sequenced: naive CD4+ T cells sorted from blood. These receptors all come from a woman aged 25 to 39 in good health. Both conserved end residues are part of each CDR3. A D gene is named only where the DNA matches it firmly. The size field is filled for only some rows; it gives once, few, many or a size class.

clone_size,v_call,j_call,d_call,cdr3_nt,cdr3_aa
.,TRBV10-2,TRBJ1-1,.,TGCGCCAGCAGCACTTCGGAGTGGAACACTGAAGCTTTCTTT,CASSTSEWNTEAFF
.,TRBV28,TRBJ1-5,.,TGTGCCAGCAGTTTAGTCGACGGCCGCAATCAGCCCCAGCATTTT,CASSLVDGRNQPQHF
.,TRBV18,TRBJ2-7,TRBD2,TGTGCGTCTAGCGGCAGCTCCTACGAGCAGTACTTC,CASSGSSYEQYF
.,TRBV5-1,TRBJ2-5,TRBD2,TGCGCCAGCAGTGGAGGGAGGGCCTTGGGGGAGACCCAGTACTTC,CASSGGRALGETQYF
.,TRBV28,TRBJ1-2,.,TGTGCCAGCAGTTTACAAGGGGAGGTCTATGGCTACACCTTC,CASSLQGEVYGYTF
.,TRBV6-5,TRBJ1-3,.,TGTGCCAGCACCCAGGCCGGGGGCAGGGGTAACACCATATATTTT,CASTQAGGRGNTIYF
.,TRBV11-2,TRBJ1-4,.,TGTGCCAGCAGCAAGGGGTTCTTGGGGACGGGGATTGATGAAAAACTGTTTTTT,CASSKGFLGTGIDEKLFF
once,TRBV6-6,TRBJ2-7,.,TGTGCCAGCAGTTACTCGAGTGGGACCTACGAGCAGTACTTC,CASSYSSGTYEQYF
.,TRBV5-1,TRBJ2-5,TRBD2,TGCGCCAGCAGCGAGCTAGCGGTAGGAGAGACCCAGTACTTC,CASSELAVGETQYF
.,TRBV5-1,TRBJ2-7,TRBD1,TGCGCCAGCAGCATTGGACAGGGTCGGTACGAGCAGTACTTC,CASSIGQGRYEQYF
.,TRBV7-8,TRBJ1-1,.,TGTGCCAGCAGCTTAAACCCAGGAGAGAACACTGAAGCTTTCTTT,CASSLNPGENTEAFF
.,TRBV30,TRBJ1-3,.,TGTGCCTCGACACAGGGTTTTGGAAACACCATATATTTT,CASTQGFGNTIYF
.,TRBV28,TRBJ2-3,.,TGTGCCAGCAGCATACCAGACAGCACAGATACGCAGTATTTT,CASSIPDSTDTQYF
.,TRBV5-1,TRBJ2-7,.,TGCGCCAGCAGCTTGGGTGGCACCTACGAGCAGTACTTC,CASSLGGTYEQYF
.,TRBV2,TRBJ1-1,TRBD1,TGTGCCAGCAGTACAGACAGGGCGTTTGCTGAAGCTTTCTTT,CASSTDRAFAEAFF
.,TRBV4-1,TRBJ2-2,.,TGCGCCAGCAGCCAAGAGGTGTATGCCTTCCCCGGGGAGCTGTTTTTT,CASSQEVYAFPGELFF
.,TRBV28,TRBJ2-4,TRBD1,TGTGCCAGCACCCCAGGGGGAGAATTAGCCAAAAACATTCAGTACTTC,CASTPGGELAKNIQYF
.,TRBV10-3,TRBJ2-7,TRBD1,TGTGCCATCAGAAGGACAGGGGTTACCTACGAGCAGTACTTC,CAIRRTGVTYEQYF
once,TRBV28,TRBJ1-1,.,TGTGCCAGCAGTGCCCAGATGCCGGGGGCAAGGACTGAAGCTTTCTTT,CASSAQMPGARTEAFF
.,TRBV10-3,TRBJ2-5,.,TGTGCCATCAGCTGGGACGGGAAGCAAGAGACCCAGTACTTC,CAISWDGKQETQYF
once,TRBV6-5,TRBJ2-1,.,TGTGCCAGCAGTTACTCAATGGGACGGCGAGAGCAGTTCTTC,CASSYSMGRREQFF
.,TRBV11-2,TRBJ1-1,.,TGTGCCAGCAGCTGGACAGTGGAGAGAAGCACTGAAGCTTTCTTT,CASSWTVERSTEAFF
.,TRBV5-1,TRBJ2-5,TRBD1,TGCGCCAGCAGCTGGGCTCCATCGGGACAGGGGGGACAAGAGACCCAGTACTTC,CASSWAPSGQGGQETQYF
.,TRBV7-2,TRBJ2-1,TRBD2,TGTGCCAGCAGCTTAGGTCAACCCGGGACTAGCGGGAAATTGCAGTTCTTC,CASSLGQPGTSGKLQFF
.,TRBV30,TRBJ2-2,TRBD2,TGTGCCTGGACTAGCGGGAGGGCCGGGGCCGGGGAGCTGTTTTTT,CAWTSGRAGAGELFF
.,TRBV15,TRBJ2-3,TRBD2,TGTGCCACCAGCACGAGGAGGCAGCGGGGACCAGATACGCAGTATTTT,CATSTRRQRGPDTQYF